This is a list of T cell receptor beta chains from one sample in a study of control samples from healthy donors and cancer patients. The table came from immunoSEQ multiplex PCR; TCRdb's copy has only in-frame clones and leaves some out. The sample yields about 89,000 clones, over 75% seen once. The specimen was blood. The receptors shown here come from a woman in her 40s in good health. The CDR3 runs from the conserved cysteine through the conserved F or W. The D gene is left open where the match is weak. The size entry is marked missing in some rows and otherwise reads once, few, many or a size class.

j_call | clone_size | v_call | d_call | cdr3_aa | cdr3_nt
TRBJ1-1 | NA | TRBV11-3 | TRBD1 | CASVRDRNTEAFF | TGTGCCAGCGTTAGGGACAGGAACACTGAAGCTTTCTTT
TRBJ2-3 | NA | TRBV15 | NA | CATSGLQSPGDTQYF | TGTGCCACCAGTGGACTGCAAAGCCCGGGAGATACGCAGTATTTT
TRBJ2-2 | NA | TRBV29-1 | NA | CSVEKGEGMMWTGELFF | TGCAGCGTTGAAAAGGGGGAGGGGATGATGTGGACCGGGGAGCTGTTTTTT
TRBJ2-6 | few | TRBV12-5 | NA | CASGSWYSGANVLTF | TGTGCTAGTGGTTCTTGGTACTCTGGGGCCAACGTCCTGACTTTC
TRBJ1-5 | NA | TRBV12-3/TRBV12-4 | NA | CASSLLNQPQHF | TGTGCCAGCAGTTTACTTAATCAGCCCCAGCATTTT
TRBJ2-5 | NA | TRBV7-9 | NA | CASSFRAGAEGTQYF | TGTGCCAGCAGCTTTAGGGCGGGCGCCGAGGGGACCCAGTACTTC
TRBJ1-5 | NA | TRBV2 | NA | CASSVRDQPQHF | TGTGCCAGCAGTGTGAGGGATCAGCCCCAGCATTTT
TRBJ1-5 | NA | TRBV4-1 | TRBD1 | CASSLQGQGAGQPQHF | TGCGCCAGCAGCCTACAGGGGCAGGGAGCCGGTCAGCCCCAGCATTTT
TRBJ2-4 | once | TRBV3-1/TRBV3-2 | NA | CASSQEGNIQYF | TGTGCCAGCAGCCAAGAAGGAAACATTCAGTACTTC
TRBJ2-1 | NA | TRBV5-6 | TRBD1 | CASSFTGVGLDEQFF | TGTGCCAGCAGCTTTACAGGGGTGGGTCTGGATGAGCAGTTCTTC
TRBJ2-7 | NA | TRBV5-6 | TRBD1 | CASSLTGQDDEQYF | TGTGCCAGCAGCTTGACGGGACAGGACGACGAGCAGTACTTC
TRBJ1-1 | NA | TRBV5-6 | TRBD1 | CASSKDRGLSAKAFF | TGTGCCAGCAGCAAAGACAGGGGGTTGTCGGCGAAAGCTTTCTTT
TRBJ2-1 | NA | TRBV7-2 | TRBD1 | CASSLWTGGYNEQFF | TGTGCCAGCAGCTTATGGACAGGGGGGTACAATGAGCAGTTCTTC
TRBJ2-5 | NA | TRBV7-3 | TRBD1 | CASSSTGGDETQYF | TGTGCCAGCAGCTCGACAGGGGGAGATGAGACCCAGTACTTC
TRBJ1-2 | NA | TRBV5-5 | NA | CASSLGLGTGDGYTF | TGTGCCAGCAGCTTAGGACTGGGAACGGGTGATGGCTACACCTTC
TRBJ2-1 | NA | TRBV29-1 | TRBD2 | CSAGGVFF | TGCAGCGCCGGGGGGGTGTTCTTC
TRBJ1-2 | NA | TRBV6-5 | NA | CASSPIGRDGYTF | TGTGCCAGCAGTCCCATTGGGCGGGATGGCTACACCTTC
TRBJ1-6 | NA | TRBV5-6 | TRBD1 | CASSASRQGMAVNSPLHF | TGTGCCAGCAGCGCCTCGCGACAGGGGATGGCTGTTAATTCACCCCTCCACTTT
TRBJ2-1 | once | TRBV7-2 | NA | CASSPGASYNEQFF | TGTGCCAGCAGCCCAGGGGCCTCCTACAATGAGCAGTTCTTC
TRBJ1-5 | few | TRBV4-2 | NA | CASSQDGREGGEPRPQHF | TGTGCCAGCAGCCAAGATGGGAGGGAGGGGGGCGAGCCCCGGCCCCAGCATTTT